These 19 T cell receptor beta chains were all obtained from the same sample, sequenced in a study of blood T cells in healthy people across ages. A second roughly 7 to 11 cycle PCR used barcoded and J-beta primers. TCRdb re-called the 5' RACE reads with MiXCR, one entry per CDR3 protein. The data show approximately 780,000 distinct CDR3 sequences, more than 25% seen once. The same data also contributed to another study, on T cells of mothers and their children.

Source material: blood. These receptors were collected from a boy younger than 18 in good health.

The chain has TRBV29-1 and TRBJ2-5, with unresolved D. The J call may be in error: the DNA end matches TRBJ2-1 better. The CDR3 has 12 residues. Germline V CDR1 and CDR2: SQVTM, ANQGSEA. CDR3 in DNA: TGCAGCGCCGAGGCACTTCAAGATGAGCAGTTCTTC. It yields the protein CSAEALQDEQFF.

The table lists this clonotype with a few counts. This rearrangement joins TRBV3-1 to TRBJ2-5; no reliable D call. Germline lookup yields CDR1 LGHDT and CDR2 YNNKEL (reference sequence). Trimming left V 4 bases short and J 1 base short, with 19 bases between. The CDR3 extends over 17 amino acids. The CDR3, as DNA: TGTGCCAGCAGCCCGACTGATGGCTCGACCGTCCAAGAGACCCAGTACTTC. Translating it yields CASSPTDGSTVQETQYF.

The chain carries TRBV5-1 and TRBJ2-7; D gene unclear. CDR3 size: 14 residues. CDR1 is SGHRS, CDR2 YFSETQ, per germline. The V gene lost 4 bases and the J gene lost 2 bases, with 13 bases spanning the gap. The CDR3 loop is CASSEVLGTYEQYF. CDR3 bases: TGCGCCAGCAGCGAAGTTTTAGGGACCTACGAGCAGTACTTC.

This clonotype was counted only a few times. This chain connects TRBV28 to TRBJ2-6; either TRBD1 or TRBD2 may supply D (6 bases each). There are 18 residues in the CDR3. V was cut by 6 bases and J by 4 bases, with 22 bases left in between. Germline assignment: CDR1 MDHEN and CDR2 SYDVKM. Here the CDR3 reads CASSPFRGAGAGANVLTF. The CDR3 DNA follows: TGTGCCAGCAGCCCGTTTAGGGGGGCAGGAGCCGGGGCCAACGTCCTGACTTTC.

V gene TRBV20-1 combines with J gene TRBJ2-2, with D possibly TRBD1 on 6 matching bases. Germline V lookup: CDR1 DFQATT, CDR2 SNEGSKA (reference sequence). V was cut by 0 bases and J by 0 bases, with 8 bases left in between. This CDR3 has 15 residues. CDR3 sequence reads: CSARDHRANTGELFF. CDR3 nucleotides: TGCAGTGCTAGAGATCACAGGGCGAACACCGGGGAGCTGTTTTTT.

The CDR3 DNA is TGCAGCGCCGGGAGGGCGGAGACCCAGTACTTC. This translates into CSAGRAETQYF. The chain couples TRBV29-1 to TRBJ2-5; 8 nucleotides agree with TRBD2. The CDR3 is 11 residues long. Germline V lookup: CDR1 SQVTM, CDR2 ANQGSEA. The junction had 3 bases not matched to a gene; V was cut back by 7 bases and J by 5 bases.

The chain joins TRBV7-3 to TRBJ1-1, with 11 bases that match TRBD1. Germline trimming cut 4 bases from V and 11 bases from J; bases unmatched to any gene: 9. Germline CDR1 reads SGHTA; CDR2 reads FQGTGA. The CDR3 sequence is 14 residues long. This CDR3 is CASSSPGTGGRAFF. CDR3 bases: TGTGCCAGCAGCTCCCCCGGGACAGGGGGTCGGGCTTTCTTT.

This clonotype was recorded a few times. The J gene is TRBJ2-3, the V gene TRBV11-2, with D perhaps matching TRBD2 (6 bases). The CDR3 consists of 14 residues. Germline lookup yields CDR1 SGHAT and CDR2 FQNNGV. The V end lost 4 bases, the J end lost 2 bases, and 10 bases lay between the germline ends. CDR3 in DNA: TGTGCCAGCAGCTGGGACTTTTCCACAGATACGCAGTATTTT. Translated: CASSWDFSTDTQYF.

This clonotype came up many times. Here the CDR3 DNA reads TGCAGTGCCAGGCGGGAGACCCAGTACTTC. Amino acid sequence: CSARRETQYF. This chain uses TRBV20-1 with TRBJ2-5; D is undetermined. This CDR3 has 10 amino acids. Looked up from germline, CDR1 is DFQATT and CDR2 is SNEGSKA (reference sequence). V lost 6 bases to trimming and J lost 5 bases, with 7 bases between them.

This clonotype was seen a few times. The chain carries TRBV29-1 and TRBJ1-2, with D uncertain. This CDR3 region has 11 residues. Germline V gene data show CDR1 as SQVTM and CDR2 as ANQGSEA. V was cut by 6 bases and J by 1 base, with 6 bases left in between. The CDR3 DNA reads as TGCAGCGTGGAGAGTAACTATGGCTACACCTTC. Encoded protein: CSVESNYGYTF.

Note on this clonotype: One end of the junction is discordant with germline, which a read error may explain. The rearrangement joins TRBV10-2 to TRBJ2-2, with unresolved D. This CDR3 comprises 14 residues. CDR1 WSHSY and CDR2 SAAADI come from the germline V gene. In DNA form, the CDR3 reads TGCGCCAGCGGTGAGCTTGCCGGCACCGGGGAGCTGTTTTTT. Encoded protein: CASGELAGTGELFF.

This clonotype appeared a few times. This chain links TRBV5-1 with TRBJ2-3, with 14 bases lining up with TRBD2. Trimming at V came to 4 bases and at J to 3 bases, leaving 7 bases not matched to a gene. The CDR3 length is 17 residues. Germline V gene data show CDR1 as SGHRS and CDR2 as YFSETQ. The CDR3 sequence is CASSRTSGGWGTDTQYF. DNA for the CDR3: TGCGCCAGCAGCCGGACTAGCGGGGGGTGGGGGACAGATACGCAGTATTTT.

Worth noting for this clonotype: The junction does not match germline at one end; this may be a read error. This chain connects TRBV20-1 to TRBJ1-4; tentative D call: TRBD1 (6 bases). The CDR3 is 12 amino acids. CDR1 and CDR2 from the germline V gene are DFQATT and SNEGSKA (reference sequence). The CDR3: CGARQDNEKLFF. Here the CDR3 DNA reads TGCGGTGCTAGACAGGATAATGAAAAACTGTTTTTT.

Many counts were recorded for this clonotype. The gene calls are TRBV6-1 and TRBJ1-4; TRBD1 is a possible D gene (6 bases). In germline, CDR1 is MNHNS, CDR2 SASEGT. V was clipped by 2 bases and J by 8 bases, with 15 bases between them. This CDR3 region has 15 residues. CDR3 loop: CASSERGTKGEKLFF. CDR3 coding DNA: TGTGCCAGCAGTGAAAGGGGGACTAAGGGCGAAAAACTGTTTTTT.

A note on this clonotype: At one end the junction does not follow the germline gene, possibly because of a read error. The V gene is TRBV7-8, the J gene TRBJ2-3; D remains ambiguous. The CDR3 is 13 residues long. Germline V gene lookup returns CDR1 SGHVS and CDR2 FQNEAQ. CDR3 DNA sequence: TGTGCCAGCAGCCCCCGGGTTAGGGCTACGCGGTATTTT. Translation: CASSPRVRATRYF. Full variable domain (outside the CDR3, taken from reference TRBV7-8 and TRBJ2-3): GAGVSQSPRYKVAKRGQDVALRCDPISGHVSLFWYQQALGQGPEFLTYFQNEAQLDKSGLPSDRFFAERPEGSVSTLKIQRTQQEDSAVYLCASSPRVRATRYFGPGTRLTVL.

Here the CDR3 reads CASSWGPGTGVYEQYF. The CDR3 DNA sequence: TGCGCCAGCAGCTGGGGGCCCGGGACAGGAGTCTACGAGCAGTACTTC. The chain carries TRBV5-1 and TRBJ2-7; TRBD1 agrees at 8 bases. This CDR3 region has 16 residues. V was clipped by 3 bases and J by 3 bases; unmatched bases: 11. Germline-derived CDR1 and CDR2 are SGHRS and YFSETQ.

The chain recombines TRBV7-9 with TRBJ2-5; TRBD1 agrees at 8 bases. V trimming: 3 bases; J trimming: 4 bases; junction bases outside the gene matches: 7. This CDR3 is built from 15 residues. The germline gives CDR1 SEHNR, CDR2 FQNEAQ (reference sequence). The CDR3: CASSLSGGLGETQYF. CDR3 coding DNA: TGTGCCAGCAGCTTGTCAGGGGGCCTGGGAGAGACCCAGTACTTC.

This clonotype has just a few counts. The chain combines TRBV20-1 with TRBJ1-3; 7 nucleotides agree with TRBD1. Trimming removed 1 base from V and 1 base from J; junction bases left unmatched: 13. The CDR3 loop spans 18 amino acids. Germline lookup yields CDR1 DFQATT and CDR2 SNEGSKA (reference sequence). CDR3 in DNA: TGCAGTGCTAGAGCCCAGAATCGGGACAGCAAGTCTGGAAACACCATATATTTT. This sequence encodes CSARAQNRDSKSGNTIYF.

The rearrangement uses TRBV30 and TRBJ1-4, with a weak D call TRBD1 (6 bases). The CDR3 loop spans 13 amino acids. The germline V gene encodes CDR1 GTSNPN and CDR2 SVGIG (reference sequence). V gave up 3 bases and J gave up 8 bases, with 13 bases separating them. This CDR3 reads CAWSGGQGEKLFF. CDR3 DNA sequence: TGTGCCTGGAGCGGGGGGCAGGGGGAAAAACTGTTTTTT.